Presented here are 29 T cell receptor beta chains from one specimen sequenced in a study of technical replicates of blood from several donors. Measured with immunoSEQ multiplex PCR; TCRdb has only the in-frame clones, and not every one. The sample yields around 92,000 clones, about 95% seen once. The sample consisted of T cells isolated from PBMCs. Every receptor here comes from a human donor in good health.

The chain uses TRBV18 and TRBJ2-2; TRBD1 is a possible D gene (5 bases). V was shortened by 3 bases and J by 3 bases, with 14 bases between the two germline ends. The germline V gene has CDR1 KGHSH and CDR2 LQKENI. The CDR3 consists of 16 residues. CDR3 in amino acids: CASSPRQPADTGELFF. CDR3 coding DNA: TGTGCCAGCTCACCGCGACAGCCCGCGGACACCGGGGAGCTGTTTTTT.

V usage is TRBV7-9 and J usage is TRBJ1-5, with D hard to call. The V end lost 5 bases, the J end lost 2 bases, and 10 bases lay between the germline ends. The V gene's germline CDR1 is SEHNR and CDR2 FQNEAQ (reference sequence). The CDR3 length is 14 residues. The CDR3 sequence is CASSPPFGNQPQHF. CDR3 coding DNA: TGTGCCAGCAGCCCCCCCTTTGGCAATCAGCCCCAGCATTTT.

The J gene is TRBJ2-3, the V gene TRBV5-1, with TRBD2 matching 14 bases. The ends lost 4 bases at V and 3 bases at J; junction bases unmatched: 7. The CDR3 is made up of 17 amino acids. From germline, CDR1 is SGHRS and CDR2 YFSETQ. CDR3 DNA sequence: TGCGCCAGCAGCATGAGACTAGCGGGGGGGCAGACAGATACGCAGTATTTT. Encoded protein: CASSMRLAGGQTDTQYF.

This chain joins TRBV5-6 and TRBJ1-5, with D perhaps matching TRBD1 (5 bases). The V gene lost 4 bases and the J gene lost 2 bases, with 13 bases spanning the gap. Germline-derived CDR1 and CDR2 are SGHDT and YYEEEE. The CDR3 has 15 residues. The CDR3 bases are TGTGCCAGCAGCCGTCAGGGCTCAGGCAATCAGCCCCAGCATTTT. Residues: CASSRQGSGNQPQHF.

CDR3 sequence: CASSLEGGTEAFF. In nucleotides, the CDR3 is TGCGCCAGCAGCTTGGAGGGAGGGACTGAAGCTTTCTTT. V is TRBV5-1 and J is TRBJ1-1; no clear D gene. V lost 0 bases and J 5 bases, leaving 8 bases between the germline ends. The CDR3 loop spans 13 amino acids. The germline CDR1 and CDR2 sequences are SGHRS and YFSETQ.

The rearrangement uses TRBV5-1 and TRBJ1-2; D is possibly TRBD1 (6 bases). The CDR3 contains 18 residues. Germline CDR1 reads SGHRS; CDR2 reads YFSETQ. Trimming took 4 bases from V and 3 from J, leaving 25 bases between them. The CDR3 protein is CASSPSTDSAIPYYGYTF. CDR3 bases: TGCGCCAGCAGCCCTTCTACGGACAGCGCAATTCCCTACTATGGCTACACCTTC. The variable domain in full, with the rest retrieved from reference TRBV5-1 and TRBJ1-2, is KAGVTQTPRYLIKTRGQQVTLSCSPISGHRSVSWYQQTPGQGLQFLFEYFSETQRNKGNFPGRFSGRQFSNSRSEMNVSTLELGDSALYLCASSPSTDSAIPYYGYTFGSGTRLTVV.

The V gene is TRBV28, the J gene TRBJ1-5; 7 nucleotides line up with TRBD1. The junction had 27 bases not matched to a gene; V was cut back by 6 bases and J by 1 base. The CDR3 consists of 22 residues. Germline V gives CDR1 MDHEN, CDR2 SYDVKM. CDR3 bases: TGTGCCAGCAGCCCTTTCAATTCACTACGACAGGGTAGGGGAAGGAGCAATCAGCCCCAGCATTTT. This gives the protein CASSPFNSLRQGRGRSNQPQHF.

This rearrangement joins TRBV18 to TRBJ1-5, with unresolved D. V lost 3 bases, J lost 0 bases, and 12 bases lay in between. The CDR3 runs 16 residues. Germline V lookup: CDR1 KGHSH, CDR2 LQKENI. As DNA, the CDR3 is TGTGCCAGCTCACCCGCCACCGGAGGTAGCAATCAGCCCCAGCATTTT. Translated, it gives CASSPATGGSNQPQHF.

This clone was recorded a few times. This chain uses TRBV6-4 with TRBJ2-1; 7 nucleotides align to TRBD2. Germline CDR1 and CDR2: MRHNA and SNTAGT. Germline trimming cut 6 bases from V and 7 bases from J; bases unmatched to any gene: 12. The CDR3 is 15 amino acids. CDR3 in amino acids: CASSPLPGGGNEQFF. CDR3 DNA: TGTGCCAGCAGCCCACTTCCGGGAGGAGGGAATGAGCAGTTCTTC.

This chain uses TRBV9 with TRBJ2-2, with 11 bases lining up with TRBD1. This CDR3 region has 18 residues. The J segment lost 4 bases and the V segment lost 4 bases, leaving 12 bases of the junction unmatched. Per germline, CDR1 SGDLS and CDR2 YYNGEE. The CDR3 protein is CASSPGQGALLSTGELFF. The CDR3 DNA follows: TGTGCCAGCAGCCCTGGACAGGGGGCCCTTTTATCCACCGGGGAGCTGTTTTTT.

V is TRBV7-2 and J is TRBJ2-3; 11 nucleotides line up with TRBD2. Germline V gene data show CDR1 as SGHTA and CDR2 as FQGNSA. J was trimmed by 1 base and V by 5 bases; bases with no gene match: 8. CDR3 length equals 17 residues. CDR3 coding DNA: TGTGCCAGCAGCCGACAATCGGGACTAGCGGGCACAGATACGCAGTATTTT. It is translated as CASSRQSGLAGTDTQYF.

The chain recombines TRBV7-9 with TRBJ2-5; D ambiguous. Germline V lookup: CDR1 SEHNR, CDR2 FQNEAQ (reference sequence). This CDR3 region has 14 residues. V was shortened by 5 bases and J by 0 bases, with 10 bases between the two germline ends. CDR3 in DNA: TGTGCCAGCAGCACGGAGTTGTACCAAGAGACCCAGTACTTC. Its protein is CASSTELYQETQYF.

J is TRBJ1-3 and V is TRBV30; D is uncertain. The CDR3 consists of 11 residues. V lost 3 bases to trimming and J lost 4 bases, with 4 bases between them. The germline V gene encodes CDR1 GTSNPN and CDR2 SVGIG (reference sequence). CDR3 loop: CAWRTGNTIYF. CDR3 sequence (DNA): TGTGCCTGGAGGACAGGAAACACCATATATTTT.

CDR3 sequence reads: CSARGHTGTEAFF. The DNA of the CDR3 is TGCAGCGCTCGGGGACACACGGGCACTGAAGCTTTCTTT. The chain combines TRBV29-1 with TRBJ1-1; a possible D gene is TRBD1 (6 bases). The V gene's germline CDR1 is SQVTM and CDR2 ANQGSEA. The CDR3 has 13 residues. V was trimmed by 7 bases and J by 4 bases, leaving 16 bases between them. Together with reference TRBV29-1 and TRBJ1-1, the CDR3 gives the full variable domain: SAVISQKPSRDICQRGTSLTIQCQVDSQVTMMFWYRQQPGQSLTLIATANQGSEATYESGFVIDKFPISRPNLTFSTLTVSNMSPEDSSIYLCSARGHTGTEAFFGQGTRLTVV.

With respect to this clone: Relative to the germline gene, one junction end is altered; a read error may explain this. The V call is TRBV19, the J call TRBJ2-5, with TRBD2 matching 10 bases. CDR1 and CDR2 (germline): LNHDA, SQIVND (reference sequence). The CDR3 contains 16 residues. The CDR3 DNA reads TGTGCCAGTAGTGCTCGGGGGGCTCTAGCGGGAGAATCCCCCCACTTC. This encodes CASSARGALAGESPHF.

The chain joins TRBV29-1 to TRBJ2-3, with TRBD1 matching 7 bases. Per germline, CDR1 SQVTM and CDR2 ANQGSEA. The CDR3 runs 14 residues. The ends lost 6 bases at V and 3 bases at J; junction bases unmatched: 9. Here the CDR3 reads CSVSQGSRTDTQYF. The CDR3, as DNA: TGCAGCGTATCACAGGGGAGTCGGACAGATACGCAGTATTTT.

The V and J genes are TRBV7-9 and TRBJ1-1, with unresolved D. The CDR3 runs 13 residues. Trimming removed 3 bases from V and 1 base from J, with 6 bases in between. Germline CDR1 reads SEHNR; CDR2 reads FQNEAQ (reference sequence). The CDR3 DNA sequence: TGTGCCAGCAGCTTCGGGGAGAACACTGAAGCTTTCTTT. Its translation is CASSFGENTEAFF.

The V and J genes are TRBV4-1 and TRBJ2-7, with 7 bases identical to TRBD1. The length of the CDR3 is 18 residues. Germline V gene data show CDR1 as MGHRA and CDR2 as YSYEKL. Trimming removed 0 bases from V and 0 bases from J; junction bases left unmatched: 11. CDR3 loop: CASSQEDLGTAYSYEQYF. DNA of the CDR3: TGCGCCAGCAGCCAAGAGGACCTAGGGACAGCGTACTCCTACGAGCAGTACTTC.

The chain couples TRBV10-1 to TRBJ2-3; 7 nucleotides agree with TRBD2. The germline CDR1 and CDR2 sequences are WNHNN and SYGVQD (reference sequence). The V and J ends lost 4 bases and 2 bases, in that order; junction bases with no gene match: 6. CDR3 size: 15 residues. The CDR3 reads CASSGPAGHTDTQYF. CDR3 DNA: TGCGCCAGCAGTGGGCCAGCGGGGCACACAGATACGCAGTATTTT.

J is TRBJ2-7 and V is TRBV4-1; possibly TRBD1 for D (6 bases). V was pared by 5 bases and J by 3 bases, with 20 bases between. Germline CDR1 MGHRA, CDR2 YSYEKL. This CDR3 spans 16 amino acids. CDR3 sequence reads: CASSKGTTGFFYEQYF. DNA of the CDR3: TGCGCCAGCAGCAAAGGAACTACAGGGTTCTTCTACGAGCAGTACTTC.

The chain joins TRBV7-9 to TRBJ2-7; 7 bases align to TRBD2. V dropped 5 bases and J dropped 6; count of bases not matched to a gene: 7. Per germline, CDR1 SEHNR and CDR2 FQNEAQ (reference sequence). The CDR3 has 13 amino acids. CDR3 nucleotide sequence: TGTGCCAGCAGCCCCCTGGGGGGGAGCGAGCAGTACTTC. It encodes CASSPLGGSEQYF. Looking up the rest from reference TRBV7-9 and TRBJ2-7 gives the full variable domain: DTGVSQNPRHKITKRGQNVTFRCDPISEHNRLYWYRQTLGQGPEFLTYFQNEAQLEKSRLLSDRFSAERPKGSFSTLEIQRTEQGDSAMYLCASSPLGGSEQYFGPGTRLTVT.

Of note for this clone: This sample includes further DNA sequences coding for the same CDR3. The V call is TRBV10-1, the J call TRBJ2-7, with 7 nucleotides matching TRBD1. The CDR3 runs 17 residues. Germline trimming cut 10 bases from V and 3 bases from J; bases unmatched to any gene: 21. Germline assignment: CDR1 WNHNN and CDR2 SYGVQD (reference sequence). The CDR3 DNA reads as TGCGCCACCAGCCCGGGACAGAGTCTCCGTGGGCGCTACGAGCAGTACTTC. It translates to CATSPGQSLRGRYEQYF.

CDR3 bases: TGTGCCAGCAGTGTCGGACAGGCAGGCAGCGATACGCAGTATTTT. Amino acid sequence: CASSVGQAGSDTQYF. V gene TRBV27 combines with J gene TRBJ2-3; 7 bases match TRBD1. V was clipped by 5 bases and J by 6 bases; unmatched bases: 11. The CDR3 totals 15 residues. The germline gives CDR1 MNHEY, CDR2 SMNVEV (reference sequence).

The chain links TRBV2 to TRBJ1-3; D not certain. Germline V lookup: CDR1 SNHLY, CDR2 FYNNEI. This CDR3 has 17 residues. V gave up 4 bases and J gave up 4 bases, with 20 bases separating them. As DNA, the CDR3 is TGTGCCAGCAGTGCGCTAGACACGCCCGGGGTGGGAAACACCATATATTTT. As protein: CASSALDTPGVGNTIYF.

The CDR3 DNA sequence: TGTGCTAGTGGTTTGGCCCCTCCCAATGAGCAGTTCTTC. Protein sequence: CASGLAPPNEQFF. The chain carries TRBV12-5 and TRBJ2-1; D is unresolved. The CDR3 extends over 13 amino acids. Trimming left V 1 base short and J 6 bases short, with 7 bases between. The germline gives CDR1 LGHNT, CDR2 FRNRAP.

The chain carries TRBV28 and TRBJ2-7; 7 nucleotides align to TRBD2. CDR3 size: 14 residues. Trimming removed 0 bases from V and 6 bases from J; junction bases left unmatched: 5. Germline CDR1 and CDR2: MDHEN and SYDVKM. The CDR3 region is CASSLWGEGGEQYF. The CDR3 DNA is TGTGCCAGCAGTTTATGGGGGGAGGGTGGCGAGCAGTACTTC.

The V call is TRBV4-2, the J call TRBJ2-3, with 13 bases aligning to TRBD2. The germline V gene encodes CDR1 LGHNA and CDR2 YNFKEQ. The CDR3 has 16 amino acids. The V gene end was trimmed by 2 bases and the J gene end by 5 bases; junction bases not matched to a gene: 4. CDR3 region: CASSQQTSGGLDTQYF. CDR3 nucleotide sequence: TGTGCCAGCAGCCAACAGACTAGCGGGGGGTTAGATACGCAGTATTTT.

The rearrangement joins TRBV2 to TRBJ1-2; no definite D call. From germline, CDR1 is SNHLY and CDR2 FYNNEI. V was pared by 4 bases and J by 7 bases, with 16 bases between. The length of the CDR3 is 14 residues. This chain's CDR3 is CASSGRTGIGGYTF. The CDR3 nucleotides are TGTGCCAGCAGTGGCCGTACGGGGATTGGTGGCTACACCTTC.

The rearrangement uses TRBV18 and TRBJ1-1; maybe TRBD1 (6 bases). The germline V gene has CDR1 KGHSH and CDR2 LQKENI. The CDR3 extends over 15 amino acids. V was shortened by 3 bases and J by 3 bases, with 14 bases between the two germline ends. The CDR3 DNA follows: TGTGCCAGCTCACCCCAGGCAGGGGTGGACACTGAAGCTTTCTTT. As protein: CASSPQAGVDTEAFF.